Reported below is one T cell receptor (beta chain). This entry is derived from a study of T cell changes during pregnancy in multiple sclerosis. Sequencing used immunoSEQ multiplex PCR; TCRdb keeps in-frame clones, though not all of them. This sample has 60,000 to 70,000 clones, with around 92% found just once. The CDR3 runs to 14 residues. The germline V gene encodes CDR1 LNHDA and CDR2 SQIVND (reference sequence). Trimming removed 2 bases from V and 4 bases from J, with 9 bases in between. This chain links TRBV19 with TRBJ1-3, with D unresolved. Source: peripheral blood, taken after pregnancy. This sequence originates from a female donor in good health, enrolled as a control in a pregnancy study. In nucleotides, the CDR3 is TGTGCCAGTAGTATATCGGCGGAAGGAAACACCATATATTTT. It is translated as CASSISAEGNTIYF.